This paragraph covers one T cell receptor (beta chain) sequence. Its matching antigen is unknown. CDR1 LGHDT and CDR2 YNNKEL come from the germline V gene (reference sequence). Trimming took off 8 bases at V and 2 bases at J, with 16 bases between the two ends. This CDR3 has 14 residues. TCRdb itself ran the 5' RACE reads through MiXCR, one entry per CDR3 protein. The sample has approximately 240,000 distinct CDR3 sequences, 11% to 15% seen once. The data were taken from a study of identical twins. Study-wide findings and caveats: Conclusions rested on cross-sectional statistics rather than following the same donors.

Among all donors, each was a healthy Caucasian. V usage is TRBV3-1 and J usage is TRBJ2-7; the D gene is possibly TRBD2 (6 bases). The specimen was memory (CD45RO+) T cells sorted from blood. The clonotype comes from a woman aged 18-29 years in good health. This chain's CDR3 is CASGRIAGTYEQYF. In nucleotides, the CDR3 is TGTGCCAGCGGTCGGATCGCGGGGACCTACGAGCAGTACTTC.